The T cell receptor beta chain described here comes from a study of T cell responses to AZD1222 COVID-19 vaccine. Overall study findings and caveats: Donors were mostly white British, more females; clonal diversity possibly underestimated. Researchers took repertoire samples only after the peak T cell response had come.

Here immunoSEQ multiplex PCR was the method, and the copy in TCRdb shows in-frame clones only, minus some. The data show about 79,000 clones, with 83% seen just once and under 1.5% held by the top ten. Worth noting for this clone: What it recognizes is unknown.

The germline gives CDR1 SGHTS, CDR2 YDEGEE. V dropped 3 bases and J dropped 4 bases, with 13 bases sitting between them. The CDR3 is 15 amino acids. The sequenced sample was peripheral blood, obtained 28 days after the second AZD1222 dose. The gene calls are TRBV5-8 and TRBJ2-2; the D gene is possibly TRBD2 (6 bases). This receptor was obtained from an adult who received the AZD1222 COVID-19 vaccine. CDR3 sequence reads: CASSSRTGVTGELFF. The CDR3, as DNA: TGTGCCAGCAGCTCAAGAACGGGAGTCACCGGGGAGCTGTTTTTT.